These T cell receptor beta chains were read from a single sample in a study of patients and donors after allogeneic stem cell transplantation. In TCRdb, the RT-PCR reads were re-called with MiXCR into one record per CDR3 protein. The repertoire holds about 19,000 distinct CDR3 sequences, with approximately 4.4% as singletons. Sequencing input: blood, either unsorted or a sorted T cell fraction (not recorded which). These TCRs come from a human donor who was either an allogeneic HSCT recipient or a stem cell or donor lymphocyte infusion donor (not recorded which). It is not recorded whose cells these are; they may come from a transplant donor. Each CDR3 is given with its conserved first and last residue. D genes are given only for firm matches. Clone size appears in some rows only: once, few, many, or a class for an expanded clone.

>12|-|many|TRBV7-9|TRBJ2-7
CASSLRAGEQYF
TGTGCCAGCAGCTTAAGAGCAGGCGAGCAGTACTTC
>12|-|many|TRBV15|TRBJ1-5
CATSRDRQPQHF
TGTGCCACCAGCAGAGACCGTCAGCCCCAGCATTTT
>13|-|many|TRBV11-2|TRBJ2-6
CAGKSSGANVLTF
TGTGCCGGCAAAAGCTCTGGGGCCAACGTCCTGACTTTC
>13|TRBD1|many|TRBV11-3|TRBJ2-1
CASSLDRGYEQFF
TGTGCCAGCAGCTTGGACAGGGGGTATGAGCAGTTCTTC
>14|-|many|TRBV5-6|TRBJ1-2
CASSLTGKVRGYTF
TGTGCCAGCAGCTTGACAGGGAAAGTTCGTGGCTACACCTTC
>15|-|-|TRBV6-5|TRBJ1-1
CASSYSRQMNTEAFF
TGTGCCAGCAGTTACTCGAGGCAGATGAACACTGAAGCTTTCTTT
>15|TRBD1|many|TRBV2|TRBJ2-2
CASSLVGTADGELFF
TGTGCCAGCAGCCTCGTCGGGACAGCTGACGGGGAGCTGTTTTTT
>14|-|many|TRBV7-9|TRBJ2-3
CASSFVRHTDTQYF
TGTGCCAGCAGCTTTGTCAGACACACAGATACGCAGTATTTT
>17|-|many|TRBV11-2|TRBJ2-3
CASSLGVGTAGTDTQYF
TGTGCCAGCAGCTTGGGGGTAGGGACGGCGGGCACAGATACGCAGTATTTT
>15|-|many|TRBV25-1|TRBJ1-6
CASSEYIPPNSPLHF
TGTGCCAGCAGTGAATATATTCCCCCTAATTCACCCCTCCACTTT
>14|TRBD1|medium-sized|TRBV7-9|TRBJ1-2
CASSHGQGASGYTF
TGTGCCAGCAGCCACGGACAGGGGGCTTCTGGCTACACCTTC
>15|-|many|TRBV24-1|TRBJ1-3
CATKAGTYLGNTIYF
TGTGCCACCAAGGCCGGGACATATTTAGGAAACACCATATATTTT
>12|-|few|TRBV6-1|TRBJ1-6
CASFDGNSPLHF
TGTGCCAGTTTCGACGGAAATTCACCCCTCCACTTT
>16|TRBD1|-|TRBV5-1|TRBJ1-3
CASSGGTGLSGNTIYF
TGCGCCAGCAGCGGAGGGACAGGCCTCTCTGGAAACACCATATATTTT
>18|-|-|TRBV6-1|TRBJ2-2
CASSRRGGAGTNTGELFF
TGTGCCAGCAGTCGTCGGGGTGGCGCAGGAACGAACACCGGGGAGCTGTTTTTT
>14|-|-|TRBV2|TRBJ1-2
CASSPLGEDYGYTF
TGTGCCAGCAGTCCATTAGGGGAGGACTATGGCTACACCTTC
>15|TRBD1|many|TRBV7-2|TRBJ1-6
CASSDSGQYNSPLHF
TGTGCCAGCAGCGACTCGGGACAGTATAATTCACCCCTCCACTTT
>16|-|many|TRBV5-1|TRBJ1-3
CASSLDRASLGNTIYF
TGCGCCAGCAGCTTGGACAGGGCCTCTCTGGGAAACACCATATATTTT
>13|-|-|TRBV6-2/TRBV6-3|TRBJ1-1
CASSYMESTEAFF
TGTGCCAGCAGTTACATGGAGAGCACTGAAGCTTTCTTT
>13|-|many|TRBV7-9|TRBJ2-5
CASSLLGGETQYF
TGTGCCAGCAGCCTCCTCGGTGGAGAGACCCAGTACTTC
>14|-|many|TRBV12-3/TRBV12-4|TRBJ2-2
CASRKQGYTGELFF
TGTGCCAGCAGGAAACAGGGATACACCGGGGAGCTGTTTTTT
>13|-|many|TRBV3-1|TRBJ1-3
CASSPQSGNTIYF
TGTGCCAGCAGCCCGCAAAGTGGAAACACCATATATTTT
>15|-|-|TRBV7-9|TRBJ1-2
CASSLEQGRNYGYTF
TGTGCCAGCAGCTTAGAACAGGGTAGGAACTATGGCTACACCTTC
>17|-|many|TRBV7-2|TRBJ2-3
CASTPRGGGGETDTQYF
TGTGCCAGCACCCCGAGGGGGGGCGGAGGGGAAACAGATACGCAGTATTTT
>14|-|many|TRBV3-1|TRBJ1-2
CASSQGPVRGGYTF
TGTGCCAGCAGCCAAGGACCGGTCAGGGGTGGCTACACCTTC
>17|TRBD1|many|TRBV7-9|TRBJ1-5
CASSSGQGAPGNQPQHF
TGTGCCAGCAGCTCGGGACAGGGGGCGCCGGGCAATCAGCCCCAGCATTTT
>15|TRBD2|many|TRBV12-3/TRBV12-4|TRBJ2-3
CASSKSGGGEDTQYF
TGTGCCAGCAGTAAGAGCGGGGGGGGTGAAGATACGCAGTATTTT
>11|-|many|TRBV7-9|TRBJ2-2
CASGKTGELFF
TGTGCCAGCGGAAAGACCGGGGAGCTGTTTTTT
>12|-|few|TRBV7-9|TRBJ2-7
CASSLARDEQYF
TGTGCCAGCAGCTTAGCAAGGGACGAGCAGTACTTC
>13|-|many|TRBV6-1|TRBJ2-5
CASTTWASETQYF
TGTGCCAGCACCACCTGGGCATCGGAGACCCAGTACTTC
>12|-|-|TRBV6-2/TRBV6-3|TRBJ2-1
CASRVLWDEQFF
TGTGCCAGCAGGGTTCTGTGGGATGAGCAGTTCTTC
>16|TRBD2|few|TRBV11-2|TRBJ2-3
CASSLMGTSGTDTQYF
TGTGCCAGCAGCTTGATGGGGACTAGCGGCACAGATACGCAGTATTTT
>12|-|-|TRBV6-5|TRBJ1-6
CASSSGFSPLHF
TGTGCCAGCAGTTCGGGTTTTTCACCCCTCCACTTT
>15|TRBD2|many|TRBV9|TRBJ2-5
CASSVASGAKETQYF
TGTGCCAGCAGCGTAGCTAGCGGGGCCAAAGAGACCCAGTACTTC
>14|-|few|TRBV7-6|TRBJ2-1
CASSLLPRGSEQFF
TGTGCCAGCAGCTTACTCCCCCGGGGAAGTGAGCAGTTCTTC
>16|TRBD1|-|TRBV6-1|TRBJ1-2
CASRASGTGGNYGYTF
TGTGCCAGCAGGGCATCCGGGACAGGGGGCAACTATGGCTACACCTTC
>13|-|many|TRBV10-1|TRBJ2-5
CASAGTAQETQYF
TGCGCCAGCGCCGGGACGGCCCAAGAGACCCAGTACTTC
>16|-|many|TRBV11-2|TRBJ2-7
CASSFAPPPDYYEQYF
TGTGCCAGCAGCTTTGCGCCCCCTCCCGATTATTACGAGCAGTACTTC
>12|-|few|TRBV7-9|TRBJ2-7
CASFRGRGEQYF
TGTGCCAGCTTTCGCGGCCGGGGCGAGCAGTACTTC
>17|TRBD2|many|TRBV6-5|TRBJ2-5
CASSYIFRLAGVETQYF
TGTGCCAGCAGTTACATTTTTCGACTAGCGGGGGTGGAGACCCAGTACTTC
>17|TRBD2|-|TRBV28|TRBJ2-7
CASTLAGGPSRTYEQYF
TGTGCCAGCACCCTAGCGGGAGGGCCATCTCGGACCTACGAGCAGTACTTC
>16|TRBD1|few|TRBV14|TRBJ2-5
CASSQVKGASQETQYF
TGTGCCAGCAGCCAAGTAAAGGGGGCCTCGCAAGAGACCCAGTACTTC
>14|-|-|TRBV7-9|TRBJ1-6
CASNQGLYNSPLHF
TGTGCCAGCAACCAGGGACTGTATAATTCACCCCTCCACTTT
>14|-|few|TRBV5-4|TRBJ1-2
CASSAGRADYGYTF
TGTGCCAGCAGCGCCGGGCGGGCTGACTATGGCTACACCTTC
>14|TRBD1|many|TRBV29-1|TRBJ2-1
CSVARQGFYNEQFF
TGCAGCGTTGCCAGACAGGGATTCTACAATGAGCAGTTCTTC
>14|TRBD1|-|TRBV7-9|TRBJ1-2
CASSVGQEDYGYTF
TGTGCCAGCAGCGTGGGACAGGAGGACTATGGCTACACCTTC
>14|-|many|TRBV7-9|TRBJ2-4
CASSLWTETNIQYF
TGTGCCAGCAGCTTATGGACGGAGACAAACATTCAGTACTTC
>12|TRBD1|medium-sized|TRBV29-1|TRBJ1-2
CSARTGNYGYTF
TGCAGCGCCAGGACAGGGAACTATGGCTACACCTTC
>13|-|many|TRBV20-1|TRBJ1-2
CSAKQGTNYGYTF
TGCAGTGCTAAGCAGGGCACTAACTATGGCTACACCTTC
>14|TRBD1|many|TRBV5-4|TRBJ2-4
CASSSGTVHDIQYF
TGTGCCAGCAGCTCCGGGACAGTACATGACATTCAGTACTTC
>15|TRBD1|once|TRBV19|TRBJ1-3
CASGETGGSVNTIYF
TGTGCCAGTGGAGAGACAGGGGGAAGTGTAAACACCATATATTTT
>15|-|many|TRBV6-1|TRBJ2-4
CASSEKGRAKNIQYF
TGTGCCAGCAGTGAAAAGGGTAGGGCCAAAAACATTCAGTACTTC
>15|TRBD1|many|TRBV4-1|TRBJ1-4
CASSQVRGFNEKLFF
TGCGCCAGCAGCCAAGTCAGGGGGTTTAATGAAAAACTGTTTTTT